This TCR beta chain was identified in a study of CD8+CD57+ T cells in acquired aplastic anemia. Study-wide background: The sorted CD4+ and CD8+ cells yielded an average around 3.2 ug of DNA.

It was patients with CD8+CD57+ cell expansion by flow cytometry who were chosen for sequencing. Points from the study as a whole: Sharing between patients and controls was observed for twenty-nine CD8+ CDR3 sequences.

Concerning this clonotype: Antigen: not known.

Trimming shortened V by 0 bases and J by 3 bases, and 8 bases separated the two germline ends. The length of the CDR3 is 14 residues. CDR1 and CDR2 from the germline V gene are MNHEY and SVGEGT. Template material for TCR beta VDJ and CDR3 profiling consisted of genomic DNA. TCRdb itself ran the reads through MiXCR, one entry per CDR3 protein. The repertoire holds 100,000 to 150,000 distinct CDR3 sequences, with almost 40% as singletons. The rearrangement links TRBV6-2 or TRBV6-3 to TRBJ1-2; no clear D. This sequence originates from a human donor with aplastic anemia. The sequenced sample consisted of sorted CD4+, CD8+, or CD8+CD57+ T cells (not recorded which) from PBMCs. Here the CDR3 reads CASSYSELYYGYTF. The CDR3 DNA follows: TGTGCCAGCAGTTACTCGGAGCTTTACTATGGCTACACCTTC.